This TCR beta chain was obtained from a study of blood T cell repertoires in COVID-19. Looking at the study overall: Sources were T cells, B-cell-depleted T cells, or PBMCs; the material itself was cDNA or gDNA.

This clone showed up just a few times. Which cohort a participant joined came from the clinical history participants gave. Produced via immunoSEQ multiplex PCR; TCRdb's table is partial and in-frame only. The data show 250,000 to 350,000 clones, around 85% seen once. The sample comprised PBMCs or T cells enriched from blood (not recorded which). The source is a woman in her thirties or forties who had recovered from COVID-19.

The CDR3 DNA reads as TGTGCCAGCAGTCCTCAGGGGACCTACGAGCAGTACTTC. Protein: CASSPQGTYEQYF. This sequence joins TRBV27 and TRBJ2-7, with a weak D call TRBD1 (6 bases). CDR3 length: 13 amino acids. Germline CDR1 reads MNHEY; CDR2 reads SMNVEV (reference sequence). V lost 5 bases and J lost 2, with 10 bases in between.